Listed below are T cell receptor beta chains from one sample, sequenced in a study of T-cell reconstitution after alpha-beta-depleted transplantation in children. TCRdb independently ran MiXCR on the PCR reads; one entry per CDR3 protein. Of 500,000 to 600,000 distinct CDR3 sequences listed, roughly 18% are singletons. The input for sequencing was PBMCs from the stem cell graft donor, taken from the stem cell graft. The receptors stem from a human donor who donated a stem cell graft to a child with acute lymphoblastic leukemia. The CDR3 runs from the conserved cysteine through the conserved F or W. The D gene is left open where the match is weak. Part of the rows lack a size; the others show once, few, many or a class for expanded clones.

D gene,clone size,V gene,J gene,CDR3 DNA,CDR3 protein
-,-,TRBV20-1,TRBJ1-2,TGCAGTGCTAGACGACAGGCCGGGCCCTATGGCTACACCTTC,CSARRQAGPYGYTF
TRBD2,-,TRBV12-3/TRBV12-4,TRBJ2-3,TGTGCCACTCGGACTAGCGGGGCTCCAGATACGCAGTATTTT,CATRTSGAPDTQYF
TRBD1,many,TRBV5-5,TRBJ2-5,TGTGCCAGCAGCCGACAGGGGCCCCAAGAGACCCAGTACTTC,CASSRQGPQETQYF
TRBD1,few,TRBV7-9,TRBJ2-7,TGTGCCAGCAGCACTATCTCCGGGACAGATTTCTTCTTC,CASSTISGTDFFF
-,-,TRBV7-8,TRBJ1-3,TGTGCCAGCAGCCCCTGGGCTTCTGGAAACACCATATATTTT,CASSPWASGNTIYF
-,many,TRBV11-2,TRBJ1-1,TGTGCCAGCAGCTTAGAAGGGACGAACACTGAAGCTTTCTTT,CASSLEGTNTEAFF
TRBD1,-,TRBV28,TRBJ1-4,TGTGCCAGCAGTTCACCCCAGACAGGGTCGGAAAAACTGTTTTTT,CASSSPQTGSEKLFF
-,few,TRBV7-9,TRBJ1-5,TGTGCCAGCAGCCCTATTCGCCAGGCGTTGTGGCCCCAGCATTTT,CASSPIRQALWPQHF
TRBD2,-,TRBV5-5,TRBJ2-1,TGTGCCAGCAGCTTGGGGGGCGGGAGGTCTTCCTACAATGAGCAGTTCTTC,CASSLGGGRSSYNEQFF
-,-,TRBV27,TRBJ2-7,TGTGCCAGCAGTCGGCGGGGGCCCGCCTACGAGCAGTACTTC,CASSRRGPAYEQYF
-,-,TRBV6-2/TRBV6-3,TRBJ2-5,TGTGCCAGCAGTTACAGGCTAAAAGAGACCCAGTACTTC,CASSYRLKETQYF
-,-,TRBV5-1,TRBJ1-1,TGCGCCAGCAGCTTGGGGCGGGGGGCGAACACTGAAGCTTTCTTT,CASSLGRGANTEAFF
-,many,TRBV6-1,TRBJ2-5,TGTGCCAGCAGTGAGTTACAGGGAGGAAGAGAGACCCAGTACTTC,CASSELQGGRETQYF
-,few,TRBV12-3/TRBV12-4,TRBJ2-3,TGTGCCAGCAGTTTTCACGGGAGCACAGATACGCAGTATTTT,CASSFHGSTDTQYF
-,few,TRBV7-8,TRBJ1-1,TGTGCCAGCAGCTTAGGAGCAGACAGCTATTTGAAGGCTTTCTTT,CASSLGADSYLKAFF
TRBD1,many,TRBV29-1,TRBJ1-1,TGCAGCGTTGCCTACAGGGGAGGGATGACTGAAGCTTTCTTT,CSVAYRGGMTEAFF
TRBD2,few,TRBV5-1,TRBJ2-7,TGCGCCAGCAGCATAGGGACTAGCGGGAGTCATATTTTCTACGAGCAGTACTTC,CASSIGTSGSHIFYEQYF
TRBD2,few,TRBV27,TRBJ2-1,TGTGCCATCAGGGGAACGGGAGGGCCCCCCAGTGAGCAGTTCTTC,CAIRGTGGPPSEQFF
-,-,TRBV4-1,TRBJ2-2,TGCGCCAGCAGCCCCACCACTGACATACACACCGGGGAGCTGTTTTTT,CASSPTTDIHTGELFF
-,-,TRBV11-2,TRBJ2-1,TGTGCCAGCAGCCCTCGGGCGGGACGCCTCCGACCCTACAATGAGCAGTTCTTC,CASSPRAGRLRPYNEQFF
-,-,TRBV20-1,TRBJ1-1,TGCAGTGCTTACCGGGACAATATTTGGACTGAAGCTTTCTTT,CSAYRDNIWTEAFF
-,few,TRBV30,TRBJ2-2,TGTGCCTGGAAAATTGGCCGAACCGGGGAGCTGTTTTTT,CAWKIGRTGELFF
TRBD1,few,TRBV28,TRBJ2-1,TGTGCCAGCTCTCGGGACAGGGTCGGCAATGAGCAGTTCTTC,CASSRDRVGNEQFF
TRBD2,-,TRBV7-9,TRBJ2-1,TGTGCCAGCAGCTTTCCGGGGCGGGAGAATGAGCAGTTCTTC,CASSFPGRENEQFF
-,many,TRBV20-1,TRBJ1-2,TGCAGTGCTAGAGACCAGGGTTCAGGAAACTATGGCTACACCTTC,CSARDQGSGNYGYTF
TRBD2,few,TRBV5-1,TRBJ2-5,TGCGCCAGTTCCCCGGGACTAGCGGCGCAGAACCAAGAGACCCAGTACTTC,CASSPGLAAQNQETQYF
-,many,TRBV20-1,TRBJ2-7,TGCAGTGCTAGAGATGATACGGGCGAGCAGTACTTC,CSARDDTGEQYF
TRBD1,-,TRBV6-1,TRBJ2-3,TGTGCCAGCAGTGCCCGATCCGGGACAGGGGGCGCCGGAGATACGCAGTATTTT,CASSARSGTGGAGDTQYF
-,-,TRBV12-3/TRBV12-4,TRBJ2-7,TGTGCCAGCAGTTTAGCGCTACGTTCCGAGCAGTACTTC,CASSLALRSEQYF
-,-,TRBV7-9,TRBJ1-5,TGTGCCAGCAGCTTAGGTCAGGGAACCATTAGCAATCAGCCCCAGCATTTT,CASSLGQGTISNQPQHF
TRBD2,few,TRBV7-9,TRBJ2-1,TGTGCCAGCAGCTTAGCGTCGGCGGGAGGGCCTATCAATGAGCAGTTCTTC,CASSLASAGGPINEQFF
-,once,TRBV7-6,TRBJ2-7,TGTGCCAGCAGCTCCCCTGCGGGTTTCTACGAGCAGTACTTC,CASSSPAGFYEQYF
-,few,TRBV12-3/TRBV12-4,TRBJ2-7,TGTGCCAGCAGTCCGCGAGGGACACTCTCCTACGAGCAGTACTTC,CASSPRGTLSYEQYF
-,-,TRBV20-1,TRBJ2-3,TGCAGTGCTAGGTCTCTAGCCGATGGCACAGATACGCAGTATTTT,CSARSLADGTDTQYF
-,-,TRBV5-4,TRBJ2-5,TGTGCCAGCAGCTTGCTTCCGGGGACCCACTACTTC,CASSLLPGTHYF
-,-,TRBV11-1,TRBJ2-3,TGTGCCAGCAGCTCGGGATTTTTGGGTACGCAGTATTTT,CASSSGFLGTQYF
-,-,TRBV20-1,TRBJ1-1,TGCAGTGCTAGAGATGGGGTCGGGATGAACACTGAAGCTTTCTTT,CSARDGVGMNTEAFF
TRBD2,many,TRBV6-1,TRBJ2-7,TGTGCCAGCAGACAACTTCTCGCGGGAGCATCCTACGAGCAGTACTTC,CASRQLLAGASYEQYF
-,-,TRBV15,TRBJ2-2,TGTGCCACCAGCAGAGGGGGTAGCGGACGGACCGGGGAGCTGTTTTTT,CATSRGGSGRTGELFF
TRBD1,-,TRBV7-6,TRBJ1-3,TGTGCCAGCAGCTTACGTGCAGGGGGAGGAAACACCATATATTTT,CASSLRAGGGNTIYF
-,few,TRBV24-1,TRBJ2-3,TGTGCCACCAAGGTCTCAGGATGCACAGATACGCAGTATTTT,CATKVSGCTDTQYF